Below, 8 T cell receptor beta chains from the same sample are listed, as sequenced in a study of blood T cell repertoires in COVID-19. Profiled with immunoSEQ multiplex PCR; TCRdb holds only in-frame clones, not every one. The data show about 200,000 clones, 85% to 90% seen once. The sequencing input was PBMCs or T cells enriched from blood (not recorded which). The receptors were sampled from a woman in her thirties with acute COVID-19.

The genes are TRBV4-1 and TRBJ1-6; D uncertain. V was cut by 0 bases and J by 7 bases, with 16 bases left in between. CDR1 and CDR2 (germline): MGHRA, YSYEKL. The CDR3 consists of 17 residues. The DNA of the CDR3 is TGCGCCAGCAGCCAAGACCCCCAACGCGGAAGCAATTCACCCCTCCACTTT. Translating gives CASSQDPQRGSNSPLHF.

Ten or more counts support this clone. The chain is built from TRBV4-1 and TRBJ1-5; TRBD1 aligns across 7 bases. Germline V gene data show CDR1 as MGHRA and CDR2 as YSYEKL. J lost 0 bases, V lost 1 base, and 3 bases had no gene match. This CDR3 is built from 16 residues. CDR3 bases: TGCGCCAGCAGCCAAGGACAGGGAGTTAGCAATCAGCCCCAGCATTTT. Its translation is CASSQGQGVSNQPQHF.

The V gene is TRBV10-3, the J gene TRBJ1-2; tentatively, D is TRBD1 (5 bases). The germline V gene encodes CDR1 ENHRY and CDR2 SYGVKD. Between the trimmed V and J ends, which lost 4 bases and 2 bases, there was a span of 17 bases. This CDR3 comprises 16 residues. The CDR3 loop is CAISAPGGGGNYGYTF. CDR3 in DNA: TGTGCCATCAGTGCCCCCGGCGGGGGAGGGAACTATGGCTACACCTTC.

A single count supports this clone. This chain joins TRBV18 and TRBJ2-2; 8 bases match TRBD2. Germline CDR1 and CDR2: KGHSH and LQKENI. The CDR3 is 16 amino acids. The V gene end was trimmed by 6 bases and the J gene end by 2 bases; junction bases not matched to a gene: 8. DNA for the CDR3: TGTGCCAGCTCGCAAAGCGGGGGAATCAACACCGGGGAGCTGTTTTTT. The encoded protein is CASSQSGGINTGELFF.

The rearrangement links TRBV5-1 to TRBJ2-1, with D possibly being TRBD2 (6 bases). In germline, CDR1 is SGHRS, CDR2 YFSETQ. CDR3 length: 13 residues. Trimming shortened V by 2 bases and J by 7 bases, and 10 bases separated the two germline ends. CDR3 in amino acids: CASSFTRGNEQFF. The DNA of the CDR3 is TGCGCCAGCAGCTTTACCCGGGGGAATGAGCAGTTCTTC.

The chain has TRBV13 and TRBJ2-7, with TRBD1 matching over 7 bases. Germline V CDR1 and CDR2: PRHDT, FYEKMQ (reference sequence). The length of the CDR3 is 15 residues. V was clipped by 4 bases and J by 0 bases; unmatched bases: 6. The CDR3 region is CASSSLTGSSYEQYF. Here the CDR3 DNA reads TGTGCCAGCAGCTCCTTGACAGGGAGCTCCTACGAGCAGTACTTC. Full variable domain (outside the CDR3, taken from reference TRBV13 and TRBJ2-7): AAGVIQSPRHLIKEKRETATLKCYPIPRHDTVYWYQQGPGQDPQFLISFYEKMQSDKGSIPDRFSAQQFSDYHSELNMSSLELGDSALYFCASSSLTGSSYEQYFGPGTRLTVT.

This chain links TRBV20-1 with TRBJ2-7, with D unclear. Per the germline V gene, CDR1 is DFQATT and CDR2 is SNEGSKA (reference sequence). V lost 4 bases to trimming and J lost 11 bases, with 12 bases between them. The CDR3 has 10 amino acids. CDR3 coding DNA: TGCAGTGCTATTGGTGGAGATGAGTACTTC. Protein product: CSAIGGDEYF.

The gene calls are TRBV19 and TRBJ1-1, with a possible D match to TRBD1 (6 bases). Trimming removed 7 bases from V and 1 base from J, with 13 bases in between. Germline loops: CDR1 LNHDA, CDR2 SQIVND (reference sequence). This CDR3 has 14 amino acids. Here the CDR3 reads CASNRRDTNTEAFF. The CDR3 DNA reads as TGTGCCAGTAACCGCCGGGACACGAACACTGAAGCTTTCTTT.